A single sample gave rise to the 21 T cell receptor beta chains below, sequenced in a study of control samples from healthy donors and cancer patients. Sequenced by immunoSEQ multiplex PCR; TCRdb stores in-frame clones only, minus some. The sample has under 150,000 clones; more than 75% are singletons. Sequenced sample: blood. The receptors were gathered from a woman aged 70-85 years in good health.

In its sample, this clone was seen once. This chain joins TRBV7-3 and TRBJ2-2; perhaps TRBD2 as D (6 bases). CDR1 SGHTA and CDR2 FQGTGA come from the germline V gene. This CDR3 has 14 residues. The V gene lost 5 bases and the J gene lost 4 bases, with 11 bases spanning the gap. CDR3 sequence reads: CASSPGRGTGELFF. CDR3 DNA: TGTGCCAGCAGCCCCGGGAGAGGCACCGGGGAGCTGTTTTTT.

The V gene is TRBV6-5, the J gene TRBJ1-2; maybe TRBD1 (6 bases). The CDR3 loop spans 12 amino acids. CDR1 and CDR2 (germline): MNHEY, SVGAGI. V was cut by 7 bases and J by 7 bases, with 13 bases left in between. CDR3 DNA sequence: TGTGCCAGCACCGACAGGCGCGGTGGCTACACCTTC. Amino acids: CASTDRRGGYTF.

The chain joins TRBV10-3 to TRBJ2-7; no firm D call. This CDR3 region has 15 residues. V was shortened by 4 bases and J by 1 base, with 14 bases between the two germline ends. Germline loops: CDR1 ENHRY, CDR2 SYGVKD. DNA of the CDR3: TGTGCCATCAGTGTAAATGGAATGGTATCCTACGAGCAGTACTTC. Encoded protein: CAISVNGMVSYEQYF.

This chain uses TRBV5-1 with TRBJ2-7, with 8 bases that match TRBD1. The germline CDR1 and CDR2 sequences are SGHRS and YFSETQ. J lost 2 bases, V lost 4 bases, and 5 bases had no gene match. This CDR3 has 14 amino acids. The CDR3 DNA is TGCGCCAGCAGCCCCCAGACAGGGGCCTACGAGCAGTACTTC. Amino acids: CASSPQTGAYEQYF.

This chain joins TRBV27 and TRBJ2-7; D possibly uses TRBD1 or TRBD2 (6 bases each). Germline-derived CDR1 and CDR2 are MNHEY and SMNVEV (reference sequence). V dropped 2 bases and J dropped 4 bases, with 9 bases sitting between them. The CDR3 runs to 13 residues. The CDR3 loop reads CASSLPGAYEQYF. CDR3 in DNA: TGTGCCAGCAGTTTACCGGGGGCGTACGAGCAGTACTTC.

The chain recombines TRBV2 with TRBJ1-5; D unresolved. This CDR3 region has 14 residues. V lost 7 bases and J lost 0, with 10 bases in between. Germline lookup yields CDR1 SNHLY and CDR2 FYNNEI. The CDR3 nucleotides are TGTGCCAGCACCCCCGGCCTTAGCAATCAGCCCCAGCATTTT. Its translation: CASTPGLSNQPQHF.

The CDR3 DNA sequence: TGTGCCAGCAGCTTGGCGGCGGGACAGGGAAACTCCTACGAGCAGTACTTC. Translated, it gives CASSLAAGQGNSYEQYF. The chain uses TRBV5-5 and TRBJ2-7, with 9 bases aligning to TRBD1. This CDR3 has 17 amino acids. Germline V gives CDR1 SGHKS, CDR2 YYEKEE (reference sequence). Trimming took 0 bases from V and 0 from J; bases not matched to a gene: 7.

The rearrangement links TRBV27 to TRBJ1-5, with 10 positions matching TRBD1. Germline V gene sequence: CDR1 MNHEY, CDR2 SMNVEV (reference sequence). This CDR3 is built from 20 residues. J lost 0 bases, V lost 2 bases, and 13 bases had no gene match. As DNA, the CDR3 is TGTGCCAGCAGTTTAGGAATCGGGACAGGGGTAGGGTATAGCAATCAGCCCCAGCATTTT. Residues: CASSLGIGTGVGYSNQPQHF.

This clone has a handful of counts. This chain connects TRBV27 to TRBJ2-7; 9 bases are a match to TRBD1. V gave up 6 bases and J gave up 2 bases; unmatched junction bases: 5. Germline loops: CDR1 MNHEY, CDR2 SMNVEV (reference sequence). The CDR3 is made up of 14 amino acids. In DNA, the CDR3 is TGTGCCAGCAGGAGGACAGGGGCCCCCTACGAGCAGTACTTC. It is translated as CASRRTGAPYEQYF.

This sequence joins TRBV19 and TRBJ2-3, with D tentatively TRBD1 or TRBD2 (6 bases each). The CDR3 runs to 18 residues. The germline gives CDR1 LNHDA, CDR2 SQIVND (reference sequence). V was cut by 7 bases and J by 2 bases, with 25 bases left in between. CDR3 DNA: TGTGCCAGTACCCATCGGGCAGGCGGAGGGGACAACACAGATACGCAGTATTTT. Translated: CASTHRAGGGDNTDTQYF.

Concerning this clone itself: Distinct nucleotide sequences in the sample also encode this CDR3. The chain carries TRBV18 and TRBJ1-1; 8 bases are a match to TRBD1. In germline, CDR1 is KGHSH, CDR2 LQKENI. The CDR3 is 14 amino acids. V gave up 3 bases and J gave up 3 bases; unmatched junction bases: 3. CDR3 sequence reads: CASSPQGAYTEAFF. In nucleotides, the CDR3 is TGTGCCAGCTCACCTCAGGGGGCTTACACTGAAGCTTTCTTT.

This chain joins TRBV6-1 and TRBJ2-2; 7 bases map to TRBD2. The CDR3 has 17 residues. Germline CDR1 reads MNHNS; CDR2 reads SASEGT. The J segment lost 3 bases and the V segment lost 0 bases, leaving 7 bases of the junction unmatched. CDR3 amino acids: CASSEALGGVDTGELFF. DNA for the CDR3: TGTGCCAGCAGTGAAGCGCTGGGGGGGGTGGACACCGGGGAGCTGTTTTTT.

V usage is TRBV5-1 and J usage is TRBJ1-1; a weak D match, TRBD1 (6 bases). Germline values: CDR1 SGHRS, CDR2 YFSETQ. V was trimmed by 4 bases and J by 3 bases, leaving 13 bases between them. CDR3 size: 14 residues. DNA for the CDR3: TGCGCCAGCAGCAACCCACAGGGAGACACTGAAGCTTTCTTT. Residues: CASSNPQGDTEAFF.

The CDR3 region has the DNA TGTGCCAGCAGACCTGGAGGCAGGGAAGAGACCCAGTACTTC. Amino acid sequence: CASRPGGREETQYF. This sequence joins TRBV2 and TRBJ2-5, with D perhaps matching TRBD1 or TRBD2 (5 bases each). The CDR3 is 14 residues long. The V gene's germline CDR1 is SNHLY and CDR2 FYNNEI. Trimming pared 6 bases from V and 3 bases from J, leaving 14 bases between.

This sequence joins TRBV19 and TRBJ1-1, with 10 bases fitting TRBD1. V was pared by 7 bases and J by 5 bases, with 13 bases of the junction left unmatched. Germline loops: CDR1 LNHDA, CDR2 SQIVND (reference sequence). The CDR3 has 16 amino acids. Here the CDR3 reads CASTPGQGVVWTEAFF. The CDR3 bases are TGTGCCAGTACACCCGGACAGGGGGTTGTGTGGACTGAAGCTTTCTTT.

The V call is TRBV7-3, the J call TRBJ1-1; D unclear. The CDR3 totals 15 residues. CDR1 is SGHTA and CDR2 is FQGTGA in the germline V gene. V was cut by 1 base and J by 1 base, with 10 bases left in between. CDR3 bases: TGTGCCAGCAGCTTAAGCGGCACTCCGAACACTGAAGCTTTCTTT. Translating gives CASSLSGTPNTEAFF.

The chain links TRBV7-2 to TRBJ2-3; no firm D call. The CDR3 sequence is 13 residues long. The germline V gene encodes CDR1 SGHTA and CDR2 FQGNSA. V dropped 3 bases and J dropped 4 bases, with 8 bases sitting between them. The CDR3 loop is CASSFNRADTQYF. CDR3 sequence (DNA): TGTGCCAGCAGCTTTAACAGAGCAGATACGCAGTATTTT.

The gene calls are TRBV2 and TRBJ1-1; D is undetermined. Looked up from germline, CDR1 is SNHLY and CDR2 is FYNNEI. V was cut by 7 bases and J by 0 bases, with 9 bases left in between. The CDR3 spans 13 residues. The CDR3 region is CASNTVLNTEAFF. CDR3 DNA: TGTGCCAGCAACACAGTCTTGAACACTGAAGCTTTCTTT.

The V call is TRBV6-2 or TRBV6-3, the J call TRBJ2-7; D uncertain. Trimming shortened V by 4 bases and J by 3 bases, and 4 bases separated the two germline ends. The CDR3 consists of 11 residues. Germline V lookup: CDR1 MNHEY, CDR2 SVGEGT. CDR3 DNA: TGTGCCAGCAGTTCCCGCTACGAGCAGTACTTC. Translated, it gives CASSSRYEQYF.

In the case of this clone: The sample contains more than one DNA sequence encoding this CDR3. The chain uses TRBV6-5 and TRBJ1-2; TRBD1 is a possible D gene (6 bases). The germline gives CDR1 MNHEY, CDR2 SVGAGI. Trimming pared 0 bases from V and 2 bases from J, leaving 7 bases between. CDR3 length equals 14 residues. The CDR3 loop reads CASSYSGGNYGYTF. The CDR3 DNA follows: TGTGCCAGCAGTTACTCCGGGGGCAACTATGGCTACACCTTC.

The rearrangement joins TRBV11-2 to TRBJ1-3, with 8 bases aligning to TRBD1. V was clipped by 5 bases and J by 5 bases; unmatched bases: 5. CDR1 and CDR2 (germline): SGHAT, FQNNGV. CDR3 length: 14 amino acids. Here the CDR3 DNA reads TGTGCCAGCAGCCCAGGGGGCTACAGAAACACCATATATTTT. Translated, it gives CASSPGGYRNTIYF. The full variable domain, completed using reference TRBV11-2 and TRBJ1-3, is EAGVAQSPRYKIIEKRQSVAFWCNPISGHATLYWYQQILGQGPKLLIQFQNNGVVDDSQLPKDRFSAERLKGVDSTLKIQPAKLEDSAVYLCASSPGGYRNTIYFGEGSWLTVV.